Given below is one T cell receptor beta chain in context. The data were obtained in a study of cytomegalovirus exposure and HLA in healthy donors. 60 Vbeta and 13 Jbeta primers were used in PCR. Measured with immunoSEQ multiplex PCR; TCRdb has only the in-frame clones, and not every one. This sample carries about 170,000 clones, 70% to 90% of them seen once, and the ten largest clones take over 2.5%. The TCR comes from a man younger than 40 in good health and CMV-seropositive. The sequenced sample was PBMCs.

In DNA, the CDR3 is TGTGCCAGCAGGCAGGGGGCCAGCGCTTTCTTT. This gives the protein CASRQGASAFF. This chain uses TRBV6-6 with TRBJ1-1, with 8 bases matching TRBD1. The CDR3 runs 11 residues. Trimming at V came to 6 bases and at J to 11 bases, leaving 5 bases not matched to a gene. Germline-derived CDR1 and CDR2 are MNHNY and SVGAGI (reference sequence).